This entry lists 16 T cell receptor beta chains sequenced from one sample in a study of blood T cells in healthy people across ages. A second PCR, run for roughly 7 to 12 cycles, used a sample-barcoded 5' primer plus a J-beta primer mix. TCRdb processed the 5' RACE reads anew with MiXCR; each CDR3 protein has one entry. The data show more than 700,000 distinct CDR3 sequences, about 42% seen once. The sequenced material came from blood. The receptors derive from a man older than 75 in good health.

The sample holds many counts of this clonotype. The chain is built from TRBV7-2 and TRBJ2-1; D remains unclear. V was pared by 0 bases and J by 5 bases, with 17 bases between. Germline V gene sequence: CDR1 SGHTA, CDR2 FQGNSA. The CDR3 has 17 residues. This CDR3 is CASSLALWRNTDNEQFF. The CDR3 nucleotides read TGTGCCAGCAGCTTAGCCTTGTGGCGCAATACCGACAATGAGCAGTTCTTC.

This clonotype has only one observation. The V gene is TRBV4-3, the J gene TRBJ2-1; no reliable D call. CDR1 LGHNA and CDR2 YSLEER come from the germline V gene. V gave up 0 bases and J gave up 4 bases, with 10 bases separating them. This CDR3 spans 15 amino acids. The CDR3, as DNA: TGCGCCAGCAGCCAAGACCCGACGGATTACAATGAGCAGTTCTTC. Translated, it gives CASSQDPTDYNEQFF.

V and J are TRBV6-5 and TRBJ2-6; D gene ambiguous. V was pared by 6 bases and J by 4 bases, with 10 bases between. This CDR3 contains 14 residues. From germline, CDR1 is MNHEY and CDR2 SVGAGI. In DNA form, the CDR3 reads TGTGCCAGCAGCCTAGATCGGGGGGCCAACGTCCTGACTTTC. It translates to CASSLDRGANVLTF.

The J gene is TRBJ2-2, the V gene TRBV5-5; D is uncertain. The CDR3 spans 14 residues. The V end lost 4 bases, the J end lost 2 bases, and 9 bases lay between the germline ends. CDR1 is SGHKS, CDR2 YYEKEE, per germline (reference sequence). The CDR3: CASSPYLNTGELFF. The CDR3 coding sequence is TGTGCCAGCAGCCCATACCTTAACACCGGGGAGCTGTTTTTT.

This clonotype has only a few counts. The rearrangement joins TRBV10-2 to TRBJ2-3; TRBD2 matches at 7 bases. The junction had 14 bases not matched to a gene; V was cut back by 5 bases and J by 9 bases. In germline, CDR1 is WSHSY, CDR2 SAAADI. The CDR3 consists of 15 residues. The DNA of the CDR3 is TGCGCCAGCAGTCCCCCTCCGGGAGGCCTCCCGACGCAGTATTTT. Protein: CASSPPPGGLPTQYF.

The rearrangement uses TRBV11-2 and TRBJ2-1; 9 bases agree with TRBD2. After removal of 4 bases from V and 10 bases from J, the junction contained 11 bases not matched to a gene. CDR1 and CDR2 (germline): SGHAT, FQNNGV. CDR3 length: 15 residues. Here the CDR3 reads CASSSQLAGQAEQFF. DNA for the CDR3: TGTGCCAGCAGCTCTCAACTAGCGGGCCAGGCGGAGCAGTTCTTC. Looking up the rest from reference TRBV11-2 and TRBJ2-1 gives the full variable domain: EAGVAQSPRYKIIEKRQSVAFWCNPISGHATLYWYQQILGQGPKLLIQFQNNGVVDDSQLPKDRFSAERLKGVDSTLKIQPAKLEDSAVYLCASSSQLAGQAEQFFGPGTRLTVL.

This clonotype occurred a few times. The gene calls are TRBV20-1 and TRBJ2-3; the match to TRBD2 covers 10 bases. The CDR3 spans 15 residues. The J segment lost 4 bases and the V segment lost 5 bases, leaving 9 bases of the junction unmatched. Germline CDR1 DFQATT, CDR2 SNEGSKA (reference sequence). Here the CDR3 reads CSAEWASGSPDTQYF. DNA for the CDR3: TGCAGTGCTGAGTGGGCTAGCGGGAGTCCAGATACGCAGTATTTT.

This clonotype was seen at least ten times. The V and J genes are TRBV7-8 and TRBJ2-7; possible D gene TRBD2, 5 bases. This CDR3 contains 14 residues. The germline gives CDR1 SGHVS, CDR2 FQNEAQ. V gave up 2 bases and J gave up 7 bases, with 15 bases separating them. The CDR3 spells CASSLRESVREQYF. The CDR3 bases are TGTGCCAGCAGCTTAAGGGAGAGTGTGCGGGAGCAGTACTTC.

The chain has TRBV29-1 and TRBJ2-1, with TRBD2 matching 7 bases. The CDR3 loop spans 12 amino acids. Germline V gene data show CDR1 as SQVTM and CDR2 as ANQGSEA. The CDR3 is CIIAGVRNKQFF. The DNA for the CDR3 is TGCATCATTGCGGGAGTTCGTAATAAGCAGTTCTTC.

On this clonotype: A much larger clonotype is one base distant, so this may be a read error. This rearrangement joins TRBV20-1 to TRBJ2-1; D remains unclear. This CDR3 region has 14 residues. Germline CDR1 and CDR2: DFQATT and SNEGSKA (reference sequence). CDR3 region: CSAYPKNLGNELFF. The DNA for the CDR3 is TGCAGTGCGTACCCCAAGAACTTAGGGAATGAGCTGTTCTTC.

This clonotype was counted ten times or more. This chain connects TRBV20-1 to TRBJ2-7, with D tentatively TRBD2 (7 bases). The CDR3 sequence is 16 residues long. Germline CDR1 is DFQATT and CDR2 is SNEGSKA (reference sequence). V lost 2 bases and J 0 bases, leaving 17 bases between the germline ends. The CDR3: CSARPLPAGASYEQYF. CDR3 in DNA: TGCAGTGCTAGACCTCTCCCTGCGGGGGCCTCCTACGAGCAGTACTTC.

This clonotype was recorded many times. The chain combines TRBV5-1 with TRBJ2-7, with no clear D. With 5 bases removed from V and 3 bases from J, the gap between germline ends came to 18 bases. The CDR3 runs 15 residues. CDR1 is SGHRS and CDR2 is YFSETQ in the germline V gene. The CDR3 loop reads CASRTDLPTYYEQYF. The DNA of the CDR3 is TGCGCCAGCAGAACCGACTTGCCTACCTACTACGAGCAGTACTTC.

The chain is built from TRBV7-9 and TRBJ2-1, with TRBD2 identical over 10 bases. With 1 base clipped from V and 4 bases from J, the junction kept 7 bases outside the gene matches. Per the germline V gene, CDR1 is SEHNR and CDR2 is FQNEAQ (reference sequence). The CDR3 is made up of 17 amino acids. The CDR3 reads CASSLVAGGLLYNEQFF. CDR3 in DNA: TGTGCCAGCAGCTTAGTAGCGGGAGGATTACTGTACAATGAGCAGTTCTTC.

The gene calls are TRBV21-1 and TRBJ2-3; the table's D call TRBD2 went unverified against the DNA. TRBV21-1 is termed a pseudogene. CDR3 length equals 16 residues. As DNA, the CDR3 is TGTGCCAGCAGCCTTATAGCGGGAGTTCGTTCAGATACGCAGTATTTT. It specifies CASSLIAGVRSDTQYF.

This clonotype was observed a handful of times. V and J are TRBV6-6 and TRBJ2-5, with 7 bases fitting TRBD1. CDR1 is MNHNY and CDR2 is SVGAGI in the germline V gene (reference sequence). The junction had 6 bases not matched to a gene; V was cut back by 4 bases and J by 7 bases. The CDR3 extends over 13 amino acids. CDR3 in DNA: TGTGCCAGCAGTTCCCGACAGGGCGGGACCCAGTACTTC. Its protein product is CASSSRQGGTQYF.

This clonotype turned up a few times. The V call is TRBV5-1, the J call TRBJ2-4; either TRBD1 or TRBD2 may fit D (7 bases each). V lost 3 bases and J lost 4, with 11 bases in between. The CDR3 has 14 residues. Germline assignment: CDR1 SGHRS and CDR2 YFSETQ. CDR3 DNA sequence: TGCGCCAGCAGCTGGGGGGGACAGAAAAACATTCAGTACTTC. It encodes CASSWGGQKNIQYF.